Listed below are T cell receptor beta chains from one sample, sequenced in a study of shared T cell receptors in the human thymus. Some clones are missing from TCRdb's copy, which holds only in-frame ones; the method was immunoSEQ multiplex PCR. This sample has 720,000 or so clones, with 80% to 90% found just once. This same sample was also taken into another study, of human thymus T cells.

Material: thymocytes. Source of these receptors: a girl under two years old with a congenital heart defect. Each CDR3 is given with its conserved first and last residue.

V: TRBV5-5; J: TRBJ1-4; CDR3: CASSLTDRNNEKLFF
V: TRBV6-1; J: TRBJ2-2; CDR3: CASSFPGQNTGELFF
V: TRBV2; J: TRBJ1-4; CDR3: CASSEIGRFWDSNEKLFF
V: TRBV4-1; J: TRBJ1-2; CDR3: CASSISARKINYGYTF
V: TRBV29-1; J: TRBJ1-2; CDR3: CSVVRQGARGYTF
V: TRBV19; J: TRBJ2-1; CDR3: CASSILGSGGAQYQFF
V: TRBV5-1; J: TRBJ2-2; CDR3: CASRVARAPGELFF
V: TRBV14; J: TRBJ2-7; CDR3: CASSQDQGPYEQYF
V: TRBV6-1; J: TRBJ2-5; CDR3: CASSGLLAGVITQYF
V: TRBV6-1; J: TRBJ1-4; CDR3: CASSENGEKLFF
V: TRBV2; J: TRBJ2-2; CDR3: CASSEKELMVTGELFF
V: TRBV9; J: TRBJ1-2; CDR3: CASSVAAGGCGYTF
V: TRBV5-5; J: TRBJ1-6; CDR3: CASSLPGQKDSPLHF
V: TRBV19; J: TRBJ1-5; CDR3: CASSMGGAQPQHF
V: TRBV5-1; J: TRBJ1-4; CDR3: CASSLDQGAGEKLFF
V: TRBV10-3; J: TRBJ2-7; CDR3: CAIRNRVSYEQYF
V: TRBV2; J: TRBJ1-4; CDR3: CASRKNYRGRANEKLFF
V: TRBV10-3; J: TRBJ2-7; CDR3: CAISERNFSPHSPYEQYF
V: TRBV19; J: TRBJ1-1; CDR3: CASRAPIPMNTEAFF
V: TRBV6-5; J: TRBJ2-1; CDR3: CASTLTSGGANEQFF
V: TRBV19; J: TRBJ2-5; CDR3: CASSQDRGPQETQYF
V: TRBV11-2; J: TRBJ2-3; CDR3: CASSLNSGGADTQYF
V: TRBV5-6; J: TRBJ2-4; CDR3: CASSLTRTGENIQYF
V: TRBV6-5; J: TRBJ2-2; CDR3: CASTYRGNSRAGELFF
V: TRBV6-5; J: TRBJ2-1; CDR3: CASSYSEDNEQFF
V: TRBV7-9; J: TRBJ2-2; CDR3: CASSPRGRQGSTGELFF
V: TRBV7-9; J: TRBJ2-1; CDR3: CASSHVLASSGGRYNEQFF
V: TRBV4-1; J: TRBJ1-2; CDR3: CASSQRQGIENYTF
V: TRBV5-4; J: TRBJ1-2; CDR3: CASSHEGQRETYYGYTF
V: TRBV5-4; J: TRBJ1-1; CDR3: CASSLVEGSERTEAFF
V: TRBV7-9; J: TRBJ2-2; CDR3: CASSSYLGGNTGELFF
V: TRBV28; J: TRBJ2-3; CDR3: CASTQGVRTDTQYF
V: TRBV11-2; J: TRBJ1-1; CDR3: CASSLDPENTEAFF
V: TRBV4-3; J: TRBJ2-7; CDR3: CASSQEGQESYEQYF
V: TRBV4-1; J: TRBJ1-2; CDR3: CASSQDHHKLYGYTF
V: TRBV5-1; J: TRBJ2-7; CDR3: CASSRPDRAYEQYF
V: TRBV5-5; J: TRBJ2-3; CDR3: CASSRWGGTQYF
V: TRBV19; J: TRBJ2-7; CDR3: CASSAQPMSGGEKTYEQYF
V: TRBV27; J: TRBJ2-1; CDR3: CASSSIQGFNEQFF
V: TRBV6-5; J: TRBJ2-2; CDR3: CASSYMAGGPGELFF
V: TRBV4-2; J: TRBJ2-2; CDR3: CASSQVGPAGELFF
V: TRBV10-3; J: TRBJ2-7; CDR3: CAIRSGQPTDSYEQYF
V: TRBV5-6; J: TRBJ1-3; CDR3: CASSHGQGLNSGNTIYF
V: TRBV9; J: TRBJ2-7; CDR3: CASSARGARSSYEQYF
V: TRBV9; J: TRBJ2-7; CDR3: CASSPLGQGPTPEQYF
V: TRBV7-2; J: TRBJ2-7; CDR3: CASSQKGQAPYEQYF
V: TRBV4-1; J: TRBJ2-7; CDR3: CASSQLVRYEQYF
V: TRBV11-2; J: TRBJ1-2; CDR3: CASSWRGGTYYGYTF
V: TRBV5-1; J: TRBJ2-7; CDR3: CASSLWSGTAPYEQYF
V: TRBV14; J: TRBJ1-2; CDR3: CASSQKLGTGDRVGYTF
V: TRBV5-1; J: TRBJ1-2; CDR3: CASSLGFGAYGYTF
V: TRBV6-1; J: TRBJ1-4; CDR3: CASSESYVRPTNEKLFF
V: TRBV5-6; J: TRBJ2-5; CDR3: CASSLDLAEFGETQYF